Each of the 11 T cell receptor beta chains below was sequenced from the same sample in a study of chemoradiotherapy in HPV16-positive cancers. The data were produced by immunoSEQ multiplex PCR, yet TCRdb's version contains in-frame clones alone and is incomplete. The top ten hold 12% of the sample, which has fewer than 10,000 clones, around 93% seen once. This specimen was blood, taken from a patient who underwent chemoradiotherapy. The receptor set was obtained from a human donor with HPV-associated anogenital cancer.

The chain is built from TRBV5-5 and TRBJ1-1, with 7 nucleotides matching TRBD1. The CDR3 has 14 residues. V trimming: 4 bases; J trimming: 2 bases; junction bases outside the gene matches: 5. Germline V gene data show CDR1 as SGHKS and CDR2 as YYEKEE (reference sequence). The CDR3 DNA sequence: TGTGCCAGCAGCCTGGACAGGTCTAACACTGAAGCTTTCTTT. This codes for CASSLDRSNTEAFF.

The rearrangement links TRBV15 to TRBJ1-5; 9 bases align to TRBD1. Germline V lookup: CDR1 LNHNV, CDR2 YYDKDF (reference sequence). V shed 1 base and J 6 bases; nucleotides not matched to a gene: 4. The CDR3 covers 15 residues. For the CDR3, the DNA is TGTGCCACCAGCAGAGGGGACAGGGACAGTCAGCCCCAGCATTTT. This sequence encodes CATSRGDRDSQPQHF.

The CDR3 DNA reads as TGTGCCTGGAGTGGACTCTCCGCTAGCCCCCTAGGCCCAGATACGCAGTATTTT. Translating gives CAWSGLSASPLGPDTQYF. The chain employs TRBV30 and TRBJ2-3, with D possibly being TRBD2 (5 bases). This CDR3 contains 18 residues. CDR1 is GTSNPN, CDR2 SVGIG, per germline (reference sequence). Trimming stripped 1 base from V and 4 bases from J, with 24 bases between. Based on the CDR3 plus reference TRBV30 and TRBJ2-3, the full variable domain is SQTIHQWPATLVQPVGSPLSLECTVEGTSNPNLYWYRQAAGRGLQLLFYSVGIGQISSEVPQNLSASRPQDRQFILSSKKLLLSDSGFYLCAWSGLSASPLGPDTQYFGPGTRLTVL.

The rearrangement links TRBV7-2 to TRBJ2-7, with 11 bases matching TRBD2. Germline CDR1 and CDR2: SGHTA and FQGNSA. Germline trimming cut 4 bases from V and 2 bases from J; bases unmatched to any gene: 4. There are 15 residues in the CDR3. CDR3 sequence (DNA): TGTGCCAGCAGCTCCATAGCGGGGGGGCCCTACGAGCAGTACTTC. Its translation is CASSSIAGGPYEQYF.

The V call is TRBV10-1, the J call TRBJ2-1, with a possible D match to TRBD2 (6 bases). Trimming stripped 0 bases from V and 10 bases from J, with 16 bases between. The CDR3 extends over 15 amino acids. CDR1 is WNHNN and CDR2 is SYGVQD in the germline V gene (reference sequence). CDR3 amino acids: CASSESRLGLGEQFF. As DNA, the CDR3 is TGCGCCAGCAGTGAGTCGCGACTAGGGCTGGGGGAGCAGTTCTTC.

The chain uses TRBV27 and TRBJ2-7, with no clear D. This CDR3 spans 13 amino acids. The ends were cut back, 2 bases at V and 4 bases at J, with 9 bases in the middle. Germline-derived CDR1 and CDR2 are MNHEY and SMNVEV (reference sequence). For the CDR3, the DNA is TGTGCCAGCAGTTTAGTGGACGGATACGAGCAGTACTTC. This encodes CASSLVDGYEQYF.

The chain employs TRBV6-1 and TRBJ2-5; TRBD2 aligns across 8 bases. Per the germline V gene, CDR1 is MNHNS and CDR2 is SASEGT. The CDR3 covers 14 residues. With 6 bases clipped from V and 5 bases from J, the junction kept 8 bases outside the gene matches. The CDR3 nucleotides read TGTGCCAGCAGGAATACGGGGGGGCCGGAGACCCAGTACTTC. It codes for CASRNTGGPETQYF.

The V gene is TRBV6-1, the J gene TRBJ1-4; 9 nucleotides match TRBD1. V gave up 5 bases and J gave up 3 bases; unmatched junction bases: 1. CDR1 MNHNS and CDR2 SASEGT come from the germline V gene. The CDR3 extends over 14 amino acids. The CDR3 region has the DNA TGTGCCAGCAGTAGGACAGGGGCTAATGAAAAACTGTTTTTT. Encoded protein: CASSRTGANEKLFF.

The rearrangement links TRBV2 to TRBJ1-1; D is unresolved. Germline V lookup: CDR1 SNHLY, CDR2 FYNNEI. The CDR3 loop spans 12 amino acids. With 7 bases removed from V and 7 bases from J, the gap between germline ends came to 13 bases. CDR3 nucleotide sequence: TGTGCCAGCAACTATCACAGTAGTGAAGCTTTCTTT. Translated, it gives CASNYHSSEAFF. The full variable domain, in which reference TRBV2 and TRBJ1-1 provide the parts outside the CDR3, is EPEVTQTPSHQVTQMGQEVILRCVPISNHLYFYWYRQILGQKVEFLVSFYNNEISEKSEIFDDQFSVERPDGSNFTLKIRSTKLEDSAMYFCASNYHSSEAFFGQGTRLTVV.

The CDR3 protein is CASSFLGQGYEQYF. The CDR3 nucleotides are TGTGCCAGCAGTTTCTTAGGGCAGGGCTACGAGCAGTACTTC. J is TRBJ2-7 and V is TRBV28, with D perhaps matching TRBD1 (5 bases). V was cut by 3 bases and J by 3 bases, with 12 bases left in between. CDR1 MDHEN and CDR2 SYDVKM come from the germline V gene. The CDR3 runs 14 residues.

The CDR3 sequence: CASSQAAGELAVNTGELFF. In DNA, the CDR3 is TGCGCCAGCAGCCAAGCCGCCGGAGAGCTAGCGGTTAACACCGGGGAGCTGTTTTTT. The chain joins TRBV4-1 to TRBJ2-2; TRBD2 agrees at 7 bases. Per the germline V gene, CDR1 is MGHRA and CDR2 is YSYEKL. V lost 1 base to trimming and J lost 2 bases; unmatched junction nucleotides: 13. The CDR3 covers 19 residues.